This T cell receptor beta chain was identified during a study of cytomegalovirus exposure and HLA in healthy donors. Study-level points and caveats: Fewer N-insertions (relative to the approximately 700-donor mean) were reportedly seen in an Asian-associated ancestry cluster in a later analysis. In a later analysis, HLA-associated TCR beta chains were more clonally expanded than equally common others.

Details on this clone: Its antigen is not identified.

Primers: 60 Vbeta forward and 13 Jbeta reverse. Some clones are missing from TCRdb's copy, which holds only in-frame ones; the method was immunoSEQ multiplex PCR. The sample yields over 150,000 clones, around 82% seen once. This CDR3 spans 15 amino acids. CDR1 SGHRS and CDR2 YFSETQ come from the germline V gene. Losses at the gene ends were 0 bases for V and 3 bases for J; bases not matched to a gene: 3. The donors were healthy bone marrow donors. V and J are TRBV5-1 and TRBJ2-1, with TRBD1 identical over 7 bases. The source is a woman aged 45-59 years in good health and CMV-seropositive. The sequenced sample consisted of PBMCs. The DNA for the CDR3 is TGCGCCAGCAGCTTGGCGGCAGGGGGCTACAATGAGCAGTTCTTC. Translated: CASSLAAGGYNEQFF.